This TCR beta chain was found in a study of OX40 agonist ivuxolimab in advanced cancers. About this clone: The antigen remains undetermined.

Notes on the study in general: Low normalized T-cell clonal expansion also characterized some of the nonresponders.

Data came from immunoSEQ multiplex PCR; TCRdb stores just in-frame clones and leaves some out. The sample includes approximately 94,000 clones, about 92% of them seen just once. The V segment lost 4 bases and the J segment 1 base; nucleotides outside the gene matches: 8. CDR3 length equals 16 residues. In germline, CDR1 is SGHVS, CDR2 FQNEAQ. The sample consisted of CD4+ or CD8+ T cells sorted from blood, taken in a trial of the OX40 agonist ivuxolimab. The receptor comes from an adult with an advanced solid tumor such as melanoma, head and neck, liver or kidney cancer. The chain couples TRBV7-8 to TRBJ2-3; 7 bases are shared with TRBD2. The CDR3 loop is CASSSGWLAGTDTQYF. For the CDR3, the DNA is TGTGCCAGCAGCTCGGGGTGGCTAGCGGGCACAGATACGCAGTATTTT.